What follows is one TCR beta chain and its context. Under the authors' procedure: Cell counts per sample came from amplifying reference gene primers. Method: immunoSEQ multiplex PCR; TCRdb's copy keeps in-frame clones and lacks some. Clonal size and the V and J genes are those of that table, whereas D and trimming came from the DNA. The repertoire holds tens of thousands of clones, with 85% to 90% as singletons. This sample was included in a study of blood T cell repertoires in COVID-19. Study background: Collection of acute and convalescent COVID-19 samples took place in the United States, Italy and Spain. The analysed material was cDNA or gDNA that came from T cells, B-cell-depleted T cells, or PBMCs.

V gave up 3 bases and J gave up 2 bases; unmatched junction bases: 1. The CDR3 loop spans 14 amino acids. Germline V lookup: CDR1 SGHTA, CDR2 FQGNSA. The chain links TRBV7-2 to TRBJ2-4, with 7 bases that match TRBD2. This clonotype was sampled from a man aged 35-49 years with acute or convalescent COVID-19. Material for sequencing was peripheral blood. CDR3 sequence (DNA): TGTGCCAGCAGCTTGGGGGGGACCAAAAACATTCAGTACTTC. Translating it yields CASSLGGTKNIQYF.